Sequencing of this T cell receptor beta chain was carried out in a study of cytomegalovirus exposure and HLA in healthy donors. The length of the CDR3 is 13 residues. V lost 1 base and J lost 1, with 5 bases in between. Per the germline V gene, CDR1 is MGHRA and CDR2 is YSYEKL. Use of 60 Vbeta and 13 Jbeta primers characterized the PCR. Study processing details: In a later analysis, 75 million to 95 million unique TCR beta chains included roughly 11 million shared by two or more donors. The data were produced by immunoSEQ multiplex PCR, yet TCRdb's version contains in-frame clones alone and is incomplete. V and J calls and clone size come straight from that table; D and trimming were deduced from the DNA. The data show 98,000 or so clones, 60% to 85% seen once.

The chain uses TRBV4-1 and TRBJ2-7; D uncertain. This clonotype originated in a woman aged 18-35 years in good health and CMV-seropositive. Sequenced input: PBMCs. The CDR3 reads CASSQGLSYEQYF. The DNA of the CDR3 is TGCGCCAGCAGCCAAGGACTTTCCTACGAGCAGTACTTC.